This TCR beta chain derives from a study of cytomegalovirus exposure and HLA in healthy donors. This clone was recorded once. It was with 60 Vbeta and 13 Jbeta primers that the PCR ran. TCRdb keeps only in-frame clones here, not all; method: immunoSEQ multiplex PCR. The table has 250,000 or so clones, around 90% seen once. Each donor was nominally healthy when sampled (though unrecorded immune exposures were likely). There are 15 residues in the CDR3. V dropped 1 base and J dropped 0 bases, with 11 bases sitting between them. Germline V gene data show CDR1 as SGHNT and CDR2 as YYREEE (reference sequence).

The chain combines TRBV5-4 with TRBJ2-7; D perhaps matches TRBD2 (6 bases). The sample taken for sequencing was PBMCs. This TCR was recovered from a girl aged 2 to 10 in good health and CMV-seronegative. The CDR3 sequence: CASSLSGLFSYEQYF. The CDR3 DNA follows: TGTGCCAGCAGCTTGTCGGGACTCTTCTCCTACGAGCAGTACTTC.